The 5 T cell receptor beta chains presented below share a single source sample, sequenced in a study of identical twins. In TCRdb, the 5' RACE reads were re-called with MiXCR into one record per CDR3 protein. The data contain a few hundred thousand distinct CDR3 sequences, 6.5% to 9.5% of them singletons. These data were likewise used in another study, on yellow fever vaccine responses in identical twins.

The sequenced sample consisted of memory (CD45RO+) T cells sorted from blood. The receptors derive from a woman aged 18-29 years in good health.

This clonotype was counted ten times or more. The rearrangement uses TRBV20-1 and TRBJ2-3; no definite D call. CDR3 length equals 14 residues. The V gene's germline CDR1 is DFQATT and CDR2 SNEGSKA (reference sequence). The V and J ends lost 6 bases and 1 base respectively, with 14 bases between them. The CDR3 coding sequence is TGCAGTGCCCCCTGGGCCGAGGGCACAGATACGCAGTATTTT. This translates into CSAPWAEGTDTQYF.

This clonotype showed up just a few times. The rearrangement uses TRBV4-1 and TRBJ2-2; D gene ambiguous. Per germline, CDR1 MGHRA and CDR2 YSYEKL. The ends were cut back, 0 bases at V and 5 bases at J, with 13 bases in the middle. The CDR3 consists of 16 residues. The CDR3 region is CASSQDPGIRTGELFF. As DNA, the CDR3 is TGCGCCAGCAGCCAAGATCCGGGTATCAGAACCGGGGAGCTGTTTTTT.

This clonotype was seen repeatedly, ten times or more. The gene calls are TRBV2 and TRBJ1-1; D is ambiguous. The CDR3 runs to 11 residues. Trimming shortened V by 3 bases and J by 6 bases, and 5 bases separated the two germline ends. Germline CDR1 and CDR2: SNHLY and FYNNEI. CDR3 DNA: TGTGCCAGCAGTGAGTGGGCTGAAGCTTTCTTT. Amino acids: CASSEWAEAFF. The entire variable domain, with the rest obtained from reference TRBV2 and TRBJ1-1, is as follows: EPEVTQTPSHQVTQMGQEVILRCVPISNHLYFYWYRQILGQKVEFLVSFYNNEISEKSEIFDDQFSVERPDGSNFTLKIRSTKLEDSAMYFCASSEWAEAFFGQGTRLTVV.

This clonotype was seen more than once but under ten times. The J gene is TRBJ1-2, the V gene TRBV27; TRBD1 is a possible D gene (6 bases). CDR3 size: 14 residues. V dropped 5 bases and J dropped 3 bases, with 13 bases sitting between them. The V gene's germline CDR1 is MNHEY and CDR2 SMNVEV (reference sequence). The CDR3 DNA sequence: TGTGCCAGCAGTCCCCATAACAGGGACTATGGCTACACCTTC. Translating it yields CASSPHNRDYGYTF.

This clonotype was recorded many times. The CDR3 nucleotides are TGTGCCAGCAGTCCGGGGGGGGGACTAGCGGGGGATCAAGAGACCCAGTACTTC. It translates to CASSPGGGLAGDQETQYF. The chain has TRBV6-1 and TRBJ2-5; TRBD2 agrees at 14 bases. Germline V lookup: CDR1 MNHNS, CDR2 SASEGT. This CDR3 region has 18 residues. Losses at the gene ends were 5 bases for V and 2 bases for J; bases not matched to a gene: 10.